At least ten counts were recorded for the clone carrying this TCR beta chain. Its antigen is still unknown. This sample is drawn from a study of molecular identifiers for immune sequencing clone quantification. Study-wide results and limits: One cell's worth of spiked Jurkat TCR RNA was reportedly detectable among 850,000 to 1,000,000 naive cells. Clones above 20 RNA copies held over 97% of effector molecules, under 1% in naive cells.

TCRdb redid the calling of the PCR reads with MiXCR, one entry per CDR3 protein. The data show about 640,000 distinct CDR3 sequences, about 20% seen once. Per germline, CDR1 GTSNPN and CDR2 SVGIG (reference sequence). V was shortened by 0 bases and J by 5 bases, with 16 bases between the two germline ends. The CDR3 is 15 amino acids. This clonotype was obtained from a human donor in good health. Some libraries in this study had Jurkat cell RNA spiked in. Sequencing used naive CD8+ T cells from blood, with Jurkat cell RNA spiked in. Subset: FACS-sorted CD8+CD4-CCR7+CD45RA+ naive T cells. The chain links TRBV30 to TRBJ1-2; D is unclear. The CDR3 loop reads CAWSVGPRAGYGYTF. The CDR3 coding sequence is TGTGCCTGGAGTGTTGGGCCGAGGGCTGGGTATGGCTACACCTTC.